This T cell receptor beta chain emerged from a study of response to subunit inactivated influenza vaccine. Points from the study as a whole: It was the authors' suggestion that each seasonal influenza vaccination recruits few new T cells.

TCRdb passed the RT-PCR reads through MiXCR, listing each CDR3 protein once. Of more than 600,000 distinct CDR3 sequences in the sample, around 20% were seen once. This clonotype was observed many times. What it recognizes is unknown. The CDR3 contains 14 residues. Germline V gene sequence: CDR1 SQVTM, CDR2 ANQGSEA. J gave up 9 bases and V 1 base, and 9 bases lay outside the gene matches. The sequencing here drew on PBMCs from blood, taken about 5 days after vaccination. The sequence was collected from a man between 50 and 59 years old who received an inactivated influenza vaccine. The rearrangement joins TRBV29-1 to TRBJ2-1; 7 positions agree with TRBD2. The CDR3 reads CSVEVGGPHSEQFF. CDR3 bases: TGCAGCGTTGAAGTGGGAGGGCCACATAGTGAGCAGTTCTTC.